The rows below give T cell receptor beta chains drawn from one sample of a study of CD8+ T cells in alopecia areata. Here immunoSEQ multiplex PCR was the method, and the copy in TCRdb shows in-frame clones only, minus some. Here the sample spans over 200,000 clones, around 62% being singletons. The source was CD4+ T cells sorted from blood, collected at week 0. These receptors were taken from a human donor with alopecia areata. CDR3s include the opening cysteine and the closing phenylalanine or tryptophan. D genes are given only for firm matches. A clone size is listed for some rows: how often the clone was seen (once, few, many), or a class if it is expanded.

v_gene	abundance	d_gene	j_gene	CDR3nt	CDR3aa
TRBV7-6	-	TRBD1	TRBJ2-5	TGTGCCAGCAGCCAGCGGACAGGGGATGGAGAGACCCAGTACTTC	CASSQRTGDGETQYF
TRBV7-9	-	-	TRBJ1-6	TGTGCCAGCAGCACCCATCGGGCAGGGACCAAGCCCGGGGAACCACCCCTCCACTTT	CASSTHRAGTKPGEPPLHF
TRBV13	-	-	TRBJ2-7	TGTGCCAGCAGCTTAGGCGGGGGAAATTACGAGCAGTACTTC	CASSLGGGNYEQYF
TRBV6-6	-	TRBD2	TRBJ2-7	TGTGCCAGCGGCCTGCGGGAGGGGTACGAGCAGTACTTC	CASGLREGYEQYF
TRBV15	-	-	TRBJ1-5	TGTGCCACCGGTCAGCCCCAGCATTTT	CATGQPQHF
TRBV30	-	TRBD1	TRBJ2-2	TGTGCCTGGAGAGCGACAGGGGCGAACACCGGGGAGCTGTTTTTT	CAWRATGANTGELFF
TRBV10-3	-	TRBD2	TRBJ2-1	TGTGCCATCAGTGGGGATTCCAGCGGGAGGTTGTCCTACAATGAGCAGTTCTTC	CAISGDSSGRLSYNEQFF
TRBV30	-	-	TRBJ1-2	TGTGCCTGGAGTCCAGGAATAGCTACGGAACTTTACACCTTC	CAWSPGIATELYTF
TRBV12-5	few	TRBD1	TRBJ1-1	TGTGCTAGTGGTTTGGGAGGACAGGATTTCGGCACTGAAGCTTTCTTT	CASGLGGQDFGTEAFF
TRBV7-9	-	TRBD1	TRBJ1-2	TGTGCCAGCAGCCCCACCGGAGGGACAGGCTATGGCTACACCTTC	CASSPTGGTGYGYTF
TRBV18	-	TRBD2	TRBJ2-2	TGTGCCAGCTCACCAAGTGCTAGCGGGTTCGCAGCCGGGGAGCTGTTTTTT	CASSPSASGFAAGELFF
TRBV29-1	few	-	TRBJ2-7	TGCAGCGTTGAAACACCAGCCTACGAGCAGTACTTC	CSVETPAYEQYF
TRBV25-1	-	-	TRBJ2-7	TGTGCCAGCAGTGAATCAGGGTTCTACGAGCAGTACTTC	CASSESGFYEQYF
TRBV5-6	-	-	TRBJ1-2	TGTGCCAGCAGCTACAACAGGGTCACCTATGGCTACACCTTC	CASSYNRVTYGYTF
TRBV15	-	-	TRBJ2-2	TGTGCCACCAGCAGAGATCGAGTAGGGGGGAACACCGGGGAGCTGTTTTTT	CATSRDRVGGNTGELFF
TRBV30	-	TRBD1	TRBJ1-2	TGTGCCTGGAGTGTACTTGGACAGGGGATAGCCTATGGCTACACCTTC	CAWSVLGQGIAYGYTF
TRBV4-2	-	TRBD2	TRBJ2-1	TGTGCCAGCAGCCAAGACGTCGGAGCGGGAGGGCCGTCTCGCAATGAGCAGTTCTTC	CASSQDVGAGGPSRNEQFF
TRBV4-1	-	-	TRBJ2-3	TGCGCCAGCGCCACGGACCTAAGGGGAGATACGCAGTATTTT	CASATDLRGDTQYF
TRBV7-2	-	-	TRBJ2-3	TGTGCCAGCAGCCTTCGGACTGGAACTAGCACAGATACGCAGTATTTT	CASSLRTGTSTDTQYF
TRBV30	-	-	TRBJ2-5	TGTGCCTGGAGTGTCAGGGGAGAGACCCAGTACTTC	CAWSVRGETQYF
TRBV7-2	-	TRBD2	TRBJ2-1	TGTGCCAGCAGCTTAGAGCGGGGGTACAATGAGCAGTTCTTC	CASSLERGYNEQFF
TRBV27	-	-	TRBJ1-2	TGTGCCAGCAGTTTCGCCGGACAGTCATTCTATGGCTACACCTTC	CASSFAGQSFYGYTF
TRBV29-1	-	-	TRBJ1-1	TGCAGCGTTGAAGAAAGAGGGGGCACTGAAGCTTTCTTT	CSVEERGGTEAFF
TRBV11-2	-	-	TRBJ2-2	TGTGCCAGCAGCTTAGGGCTAGCAAACACCGGGGAGCTGTTTTTT	CASSLGLANTGELFF
TRBV27	-	-	TRBJ1-5	TGTGCCAGCAGTCCCCACGGGGCAAATAGCAATCAGCCCCAGCATTTT	CASSPHGANSNQPQHF
TRBV5-1	few	-	TRBJ1-4	TGCGCCAGCAGCCCAGGACAGCCCAATGAAAAACTGTTTTTT	CASSPGQPNEKLFF
TRBV6-5	-	TRBD2	TRBJ2-3	TGTGCCAGCAGTTACTCTCTAGCGGGGGGTGGAGATACGCAGTATTTT	CASSYSLAGGGDTQYF
TRBV15	-	-	TRBJ2-1	TGTGCCACCAGCAGAGATTCAGGGGTGCGGCAGGGCAATGAGCAGTTCTTC	CATSRDSGVRQGNEQFF
TRBV6-6	-	-	TRBJ1-2	TGTGCCAGCAGCCTCGGGGGTGGGAACTATGGCTACACCTTC	CASSLGGGNYGYTF
TRBV9	-	-	TRBJ1-2	TGTGCCAGCAGCCAAGACCACTATGGCTACACCTTC	CASSQDHYGYTF
TRBV30	few	-	TRBJ2-7	TGTGCCTGGAGTGTACGGTTCGGGACACGAACCTACGAGCAGTACTTC	CAWSVRFGTRTYEQYF
TRBV13	-	-	TRBJ2-1	TGTGCCAGCAGCTTGGTGGCGCCCAACACCGACAATGAGCAGTTCTTC	CASSLVAPNTDNEQFF
TRBV27	few	TRBD1	TRBJ2-4	TGTGCCAGCAGTTCGCCCCTTCGGGACAGGGGGAACATTCAGTACTTC	CASSSPLRDRGNIQYF
TRBV2	-	-	TRBJ1-1	TGTGCCAGCAGTGAAATCCCGGGCATTGGGACTGAAGCTTTCTTT	CASSEIPGIGTEAFF
TRBV30	-	-	TRBJ2-1	TGTGCATACTGGTGGAATGAGCAGTTCTTC	CAYWWNEQFF
TRBV7-3	few	TRBD2	TRBJ2-3	TGTGCCAGCAGCTTTAGCGGGGTGGATACGCAGTATTTT	CASSFSGVDTQYF
TRBV29-1	few	-	TRBJ2-6	TGCAGCGTGGGGGCCGGAGGGGGCTCTGGGGCCAACGTCCTGACTTTC	CSVGAGGGSGANVLTF
TRBV30	once	-	TRBJ2-1	TGTGCCTGGGACTTTAGGGCGTGGGATGAGCAGTTCTTC	CAWDFRAWDEQFF
TRBV7-8	-	TRBD1	TRBJ2-7	TGTGCCAGCAGCTTTCCAATGTACCGGGACAGGGACTACGAGCAGTACTTC	CASSFPMYRDRDYEQYF
TRBV29-1	once	TRBD1	TRBJ1-6	TGCAGCGTTGCAGCAGGGGGTAATTCACCCCTCCACTTT	CSVAAGGNSPLHF
TRBV10-3	few	-	TRBJ2-5	TGTGCCATCGGACGCCTAGGAGGGGGGCAAGAGACCCAGTACTTC	CAIGRLGGGQETQYF
TRBV30	few	-	TRBJ1-5	TGTGCCTGGACCACAGGTTTCAATCAGCCCCAGCATTTT	CAWTTGFNQPQHF
TRBV5-1	few	-	TRBJ2-5	TGCGCCAGCAGCTTGCAAGAGACCCAGTACTTC	CASSLQETQYF
TRBV7-2	few	-	TRBJ1-2	TGTGCCAGCAGCTCACAGGGTTGGGGCTACACCTTC	CASSSQGWGYTF
TRBV12-2	-	-	TRBJ1-5	TGTGCAAGTCGCTTAGACACCAGGGGCAGAGGTTATAGCAATCAGCCCCAGCATTTT	CASRLDTRGRGYSNQPQHF
TRBV27	-	TRBD1	TRBJ2-3	TGTGCCAGCAGTCGGGGGACAGGGGGTTTGACAGATACGCAGTATTTT	CASSRGTGGLTDTQYF
TRBV2	-	-	TRBJ2-1	TGTGCCAGCAGGCCCTCTTACTCCTACAATGAGCAGTTCTTC	CASRPSYSYNEQFF